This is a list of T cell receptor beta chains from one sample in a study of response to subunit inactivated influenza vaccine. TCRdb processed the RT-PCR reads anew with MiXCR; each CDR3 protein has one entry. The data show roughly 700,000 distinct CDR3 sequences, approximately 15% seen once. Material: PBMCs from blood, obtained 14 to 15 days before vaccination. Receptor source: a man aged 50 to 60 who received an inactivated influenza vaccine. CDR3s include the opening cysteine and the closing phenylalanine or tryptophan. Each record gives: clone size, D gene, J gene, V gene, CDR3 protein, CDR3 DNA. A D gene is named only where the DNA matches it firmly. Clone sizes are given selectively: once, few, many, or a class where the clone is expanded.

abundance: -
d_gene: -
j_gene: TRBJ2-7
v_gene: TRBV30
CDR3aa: CASTSRGSYEQYF
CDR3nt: TGTGCCTCCACCTCCCGGGGATCCTACGAGCAGTACTTC

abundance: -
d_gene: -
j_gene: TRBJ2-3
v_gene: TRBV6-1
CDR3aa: CATSTSPFADTQYF
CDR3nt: TGTGCCACCTCGACTAGTCCCTTCGCAGATACGCAGTATTTT

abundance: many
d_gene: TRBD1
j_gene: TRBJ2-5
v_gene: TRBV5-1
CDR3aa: CASSLGTGRKETQYF
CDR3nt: TGCGCCAGCAGCTTGGGGACAGGACGAAAAGAGACCCAGTACTTC

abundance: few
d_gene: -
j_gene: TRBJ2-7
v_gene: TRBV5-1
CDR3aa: CASSVITGDSTYEQYF
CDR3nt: TGCGCCAGCAGCGTAATCACAGGGGACTCTACCTACGAGCAGTACTTC

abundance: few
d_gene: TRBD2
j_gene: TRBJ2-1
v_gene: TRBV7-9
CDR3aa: CASSLLSGGAYEQFF
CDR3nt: TGTGCCAGCAGCCTACTTAGCGGGGGGGCCTATGAGCAGTTCTTC

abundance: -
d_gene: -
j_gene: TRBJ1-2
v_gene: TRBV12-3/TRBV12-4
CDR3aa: CASSLSLMGGYTF
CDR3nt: TGTGCCAGCAGTCTATCGCTCATGGGCGGCTACACCTTC

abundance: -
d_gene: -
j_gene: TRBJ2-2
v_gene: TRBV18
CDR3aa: CASSPPLYTGELFF
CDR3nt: TGTGCCAGCTCACCACCGTTATACACCGGGGAGCTGTTTTTT

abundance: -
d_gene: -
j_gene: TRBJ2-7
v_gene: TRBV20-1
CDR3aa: CSAYRDSYEQYF
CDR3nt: TGCAGTGCATACAGGGACTCCTACGAGCAGTACTTC

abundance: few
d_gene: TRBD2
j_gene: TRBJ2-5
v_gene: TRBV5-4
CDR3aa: CASSSGLAGAGETQYF
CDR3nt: TGTGCCAGCAGCTCTGGACTAGCGGGAGCCGGTGAGACCCAGTACTTC

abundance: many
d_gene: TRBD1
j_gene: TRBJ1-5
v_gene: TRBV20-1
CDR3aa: CSAFPGQGNQPQHF
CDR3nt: TGCAGTGCATTTCCGGGACAGGGGAATCAGCCCCAGCATTTT

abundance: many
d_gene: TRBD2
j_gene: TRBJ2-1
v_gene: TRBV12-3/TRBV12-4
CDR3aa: CASSPPGLAAVEQFF
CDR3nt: TGTGCCAGCAGTCCTCCGGGACTAGCGGCGGTTGAGCAGTTCTTC

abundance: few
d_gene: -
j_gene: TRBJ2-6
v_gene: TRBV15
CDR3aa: CATSPIGRHSGANVLTF
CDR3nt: TGTGCCACCAGCCCAATCGGACGGCACTCTGGGGCCAACGTCCTGACTTTC

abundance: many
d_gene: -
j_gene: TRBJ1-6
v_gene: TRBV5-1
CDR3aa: CASSPGDPGNSPLHF
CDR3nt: TGCGCCAGCAGCCCGGGGGACCCCGGAAATTCACCCCTCCACTTT

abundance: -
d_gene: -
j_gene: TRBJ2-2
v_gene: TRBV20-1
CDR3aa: CCASRPGRNTGELFF
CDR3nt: TGCTGTGCTAGCCGTCCGGGTCGGAACACCGGGGAGCTGTTTTTT

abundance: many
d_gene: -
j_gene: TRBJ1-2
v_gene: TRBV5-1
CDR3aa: CASSLDPNYGYTF
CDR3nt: TGCGCCAGCAGCTTGGATCCTAACTATGGCTACACCTTC

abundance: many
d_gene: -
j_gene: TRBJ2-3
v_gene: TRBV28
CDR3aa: CASSRVPSTDTQYF
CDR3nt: TGTGCCAGCAGTAGGGTACCCTCGACAGATACGCAGTATTTT

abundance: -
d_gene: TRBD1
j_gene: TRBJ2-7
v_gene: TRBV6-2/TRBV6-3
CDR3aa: CASSSRGQGSYEQYF
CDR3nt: TGTGCCAGCAGTTCCCGGGGACAGGGTTCCTACGAGCAGTACTTC

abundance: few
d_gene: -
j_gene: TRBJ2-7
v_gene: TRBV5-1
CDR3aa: CASSPTPQGNEQYF
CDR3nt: TGCGCCAGCAGCCCTACCCCCCAGGGAAACGAGCAGTACTTC

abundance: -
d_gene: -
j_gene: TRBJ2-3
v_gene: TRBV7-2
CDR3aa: CASSPGGPASTDTQYF
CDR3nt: TGTGCCAGCAGTCCCGGGGGCCCCGCGAGCACAGATACGCAGTATTTT

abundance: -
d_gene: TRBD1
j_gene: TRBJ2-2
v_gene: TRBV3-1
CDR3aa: CTSSNIRTGGGPNTGELFF
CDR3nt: TGTACCAGCAGCAATATTCGGACAGGGGGGGGTCCGAACACCGGGGAGCTGTTTTTT

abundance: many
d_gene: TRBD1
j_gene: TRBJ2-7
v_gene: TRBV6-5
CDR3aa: CASSYKGRGRYEQYF
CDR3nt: TGTGCCAGCAGTTACAAGGGCAGGGGGCGCTACGAGCAGTACTTC

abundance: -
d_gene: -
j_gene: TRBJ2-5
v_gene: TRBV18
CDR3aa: CASSPRSQETQYF
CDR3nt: TGTGCCAGCTCACCTCGCAGCCAAGAGACCCAGTACTTC

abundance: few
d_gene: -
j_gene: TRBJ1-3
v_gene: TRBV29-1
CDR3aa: CSVGTLGNTIYF
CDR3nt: TGCAGCGTAGGGACTCTGGGAAACACCATATATTTT

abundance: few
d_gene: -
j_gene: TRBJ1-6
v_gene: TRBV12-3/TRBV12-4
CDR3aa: CASSFAFNSPLHF
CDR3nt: TGTGCCAGCAGTTTCGCCTTTAATTCACCCCTCCACTTT

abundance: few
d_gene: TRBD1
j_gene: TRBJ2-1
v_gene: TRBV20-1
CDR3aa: CSAPAGTGPIYNEQFF
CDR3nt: TGCAGTGCCCCCGCGGGGACAGGTCCGATTTACAATGAGCAGTTCTTC

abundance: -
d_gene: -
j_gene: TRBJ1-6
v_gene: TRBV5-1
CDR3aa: CASSSGTPYNSPLHF
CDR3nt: TGCGCCAGCAGCTCCGGGACTCCCTATAATTCACCCCTCCACTTT

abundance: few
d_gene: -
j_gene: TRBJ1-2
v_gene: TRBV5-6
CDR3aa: CASSWRRGGDYGYTF
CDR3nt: TGTGCCAGCAGCTGGAGGCGCGGGGGGGACTATGGCTACACCTTC

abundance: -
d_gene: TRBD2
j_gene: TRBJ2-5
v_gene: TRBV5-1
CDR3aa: CASRLAGNRQETQYF
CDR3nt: TGCGCCAGCAGACTAGCGGGGAACCGACAAGAGACCCAGTACTTC

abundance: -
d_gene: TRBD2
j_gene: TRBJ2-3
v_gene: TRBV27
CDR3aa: CASSSLRVAGDKRTDTQYF
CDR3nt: TGTGCCAGCAGTTCCCTCAGGGTAGCGGGGGACAAACGCACAGATACGCAGTATTTT

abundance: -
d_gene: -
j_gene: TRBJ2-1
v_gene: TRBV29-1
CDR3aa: CSVVGGKYNEQFF
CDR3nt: TGCAGCGTTGTGGGCGGGAAATACAATGAGCAGTTCTTC

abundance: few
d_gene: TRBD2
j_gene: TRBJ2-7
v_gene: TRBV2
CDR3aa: CASLPREGYEQYF
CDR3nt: TGTGCCAGTCTTCCCAGGGAGGGTTACGAGCAGTACTTC

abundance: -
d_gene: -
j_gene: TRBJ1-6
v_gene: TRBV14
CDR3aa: CASSFTVNNSPLHF
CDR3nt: TGTGCCAGCAGTTTTACAGTGAATAATTCACCCCTCCACTTT

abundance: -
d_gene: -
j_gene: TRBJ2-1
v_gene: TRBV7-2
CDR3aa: CASSPWGRRGNEQFF
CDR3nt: TGTGCCAGCAGCCCTTGGGGGAGGCGGGGCAATGAGCAGTTCTTC

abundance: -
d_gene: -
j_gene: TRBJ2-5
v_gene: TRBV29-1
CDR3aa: CSVEGEETQYF
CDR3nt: TGCAGCGTTGAGGGAGAAGAGACCCAGTACTTC

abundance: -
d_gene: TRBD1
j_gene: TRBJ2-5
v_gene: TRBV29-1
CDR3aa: CSGGTGTGVGETQYF
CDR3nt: TGCAGCGGCGGAACCGGGACAGGCGTGGGAGAGACCCAGTACTTC

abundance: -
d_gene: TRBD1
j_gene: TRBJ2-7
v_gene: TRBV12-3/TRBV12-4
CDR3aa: CASRPMQGAEQYF
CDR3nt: TGTGCCAGCAGGCCTATGCAGGGGGCCGAGCAGTACTTC

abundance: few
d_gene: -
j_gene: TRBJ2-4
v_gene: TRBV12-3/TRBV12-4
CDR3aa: CASSLAGIAKNIQYF
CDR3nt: TGTGCCAGCAGTTTAGCGGGAATAGCCAAAAACATTCAGTACTTC

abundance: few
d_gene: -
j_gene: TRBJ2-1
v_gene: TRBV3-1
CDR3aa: CASSQGNTNEQFF
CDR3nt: TGTGCCAGCAGCCAAGGAAACACGAATGAGCAGTTCTTC

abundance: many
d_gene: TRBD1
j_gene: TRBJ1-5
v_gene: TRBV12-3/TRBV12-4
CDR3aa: CASSLQGNQPQHF
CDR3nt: TGTGCCAGCAGCCTACAGGGGAATCAGCCCCAGCATTTT

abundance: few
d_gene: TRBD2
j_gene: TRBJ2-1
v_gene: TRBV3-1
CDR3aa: CASSHRRGIYNEQFF
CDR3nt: TGTGCCAGCAGCCATCGGCGGGGGATCTACAATGAGCAGTTCTTC

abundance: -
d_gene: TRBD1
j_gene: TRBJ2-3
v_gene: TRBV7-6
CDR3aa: CASSTPGQGFSTDTQYF
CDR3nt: TGTGCCAGCAGCACACCGGGACAGGGGTTTAGCACAGATACGCAGTATTTT

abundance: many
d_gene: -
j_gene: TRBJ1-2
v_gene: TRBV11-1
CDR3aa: CASSLVSFRRTPNYGYTF
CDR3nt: TGTGCCAGCAGCTTAGTATCATTCCGAAGGACACCTAACTATGGCTACACCTTC

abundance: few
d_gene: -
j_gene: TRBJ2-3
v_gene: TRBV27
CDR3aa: CASSLEGTFTDTQYF
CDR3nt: TGTGCCAGCAGTTTAGAGGGCACCTTCACAGATACGCAGTATTTT

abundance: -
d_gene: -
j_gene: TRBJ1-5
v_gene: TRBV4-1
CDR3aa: CASSQDSGTLSNQPQHF
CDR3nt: TGCGCCAGCAGCCAAGATTCTGGGACACTAAGCAATCAGCCCCAGCATTTT

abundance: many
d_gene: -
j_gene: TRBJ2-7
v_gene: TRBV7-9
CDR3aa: CASSLRGPIEQYF
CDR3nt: TGTGCCAGCAGCCTCCGGGGCCCGATTGAGCAGTACTTC

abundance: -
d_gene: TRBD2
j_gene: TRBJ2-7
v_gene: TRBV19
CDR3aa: CASSSLAETYEQYF
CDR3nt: TGTGCCAGTAGTTCACTAGCGGAAACTTACGAGCAGTACTTC

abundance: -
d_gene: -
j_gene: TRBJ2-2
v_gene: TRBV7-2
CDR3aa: CASSSQRGPGELFF
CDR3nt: TGTGCCAGCAGCTCCCAGCGCGGCCCCGGGGAGCTGTTTTTT